This TCR beta chain was sequenced in a study of tumor-infiltrating lymphocytes in primary liver carcinoma. With regard to this clonotype: Antigen: not known.

Study observations and caveats: Tumor-adjacent and tumor-blood pairs shared a smaller degree of overlap than tumor region pairs. Relative to blood, tumors carried a significantly larger fraction of the repertoire in their top 250 clones (p = 0.039). The bulk unsorted samples meant that CD4+ and CD8+ repertoires went uncompared.

Germline CDR1 is SGHTS and CDR2 is YDEGEE. The CDR3 is 14 amino acids. Between the trimmed V and J ends, which lost 0 bases and 0 bases, there was a span of 7 bases. Production of TCR beta cDNA used around 0.45 ug total RNA together with a constant-region primer. TCR beta libraries came from three nested multiplex PCR rounds using slightly modified ARM-PCR. TRBV1-TRBV30 forward primers paired with a C-beta reverse primer drove the first two PCR rounds, about 9 cycles each. Each CDR3 protein gets one entry after TCRdb re-called the multiplex PCR reads with MiXCR. The profile shows almost 200,000 distinct CDR3 sequences, about two thirds of them singletons. The study extracted blood RNA from unsorted whole blood and also extracted germline DNA. Peripheral blood, approximately 4 milliliters, was collected prior to surgery.

The gene calls are TRBV5-8 and TRBJ2-7; D is possibly TRBD1 (6 bases). The sequence came from a woman aged 55 to 70 with primary liver carcinoma and hepatitis B virus infection. Sequencing was done on a sample of peripheral blood. DNA for the CDR3: TGTGCCAGCAGCTTGGGACAGGCCTCCTACGAGCAGTACTTC. Its translation: CASSLGQASYEQYF.